This T cell receptor (beta chain) was identified in a study of tumor-infiltrating lymphocytes in primary liver carcinoma. Study context: Every patient in the cohort had a primary liver carcinoma. That carcinoma was treated by surgical resection. Tumor staging was T1-T3 N0M0; sizes spanned about 4.2 to 11 cm across. Productive TCRbeta read counts per sample ran from roughly 3.4 to 7.5 million and were similar across tissue types.

Comment on this clonotype: As yet, its antigen is unknown. A read error may be the cause here, since a much bigger clone is one base away.

Per germline, CDR1 MNHEY and CDR2 SVGAGI. The trim removed 5 bases at V and 5 bases at J, leaving 17 bases unmatched. CDR3 length: 18 residues. Both blood RNA, taken from unsorted whole blood, and germline DNA were extracted. TCR beta cDNA came from approximately 490 ng total RNA, primed with a constant-region primer. Researchers made the TCR beta libraries by running three nested multiplex PCR rounds with slightly modified ARM-PCR. TRBV1-TRBV30 forward primers paired with a C-beta reverse primer drove the first two PCR rounds, roughly 10 cycles each. TCRdb redid the calling of the multiplex PCR reads with MiXCR, one entry per CDR3 protein. The table lists roughly 330,000 distinct CDR3 sequences, almost 65% of them singletons. General observations from the study: Overlap between tumor regions exceeded overlap of tumor with adjacent tissue or blood.

Source material: peripheral blood. V is TRBV6-5 and J is TRBJ2-1; 8 positions agree with TRBD2. This receptor was obtained from a middle-aged man with primary liver carcinoma and hepatitis B virus infection. Here the CDR3 reads CASSPRRGVAGGNNEQFF. CDR3 coding DNA: TGTGCCAGCAGTCCCCGCAGGGGAGTTGCGGGAGGCAACAATGAGCAGTTCTTC.